This TCR beta chain appears in the sequencing data of a study of OX40 agonist ivuxolimab in advanced cancers. With 4 bases clipped from V and 0 bases from J, the junction kept 0 bases outside the gene matches. Germline CDR1 reads SGHDT; CDR2 reads YYEEEE. The CDR3 is 14 amino acids. Data came from immunoSEQ multiplex PCR; TCRdb stores just in-frame clones and leaves some out. This sample yields approximately 15,000 clones, of which roughly nine tenths are seen a single time; approximately 70% belongs to the top ten. The sample was CD4+ or CD8+ T cells sorted from blood, taken in a trial of the OX40 agonist ivuxolimab. This chain joins TRBV5-6 and TRBJ2-7; TRBD2 matches 11 bases. The source is an adult with an advanced solid tumor such as melanoma, head and neck, liver or kidney cancer. CDR3 DNA sequence: TGTGCCAGCAGCACTAGCGGGAGCTCCTACGAGCAGTACTTC. Translated: CASSTSGSSYEQYF.